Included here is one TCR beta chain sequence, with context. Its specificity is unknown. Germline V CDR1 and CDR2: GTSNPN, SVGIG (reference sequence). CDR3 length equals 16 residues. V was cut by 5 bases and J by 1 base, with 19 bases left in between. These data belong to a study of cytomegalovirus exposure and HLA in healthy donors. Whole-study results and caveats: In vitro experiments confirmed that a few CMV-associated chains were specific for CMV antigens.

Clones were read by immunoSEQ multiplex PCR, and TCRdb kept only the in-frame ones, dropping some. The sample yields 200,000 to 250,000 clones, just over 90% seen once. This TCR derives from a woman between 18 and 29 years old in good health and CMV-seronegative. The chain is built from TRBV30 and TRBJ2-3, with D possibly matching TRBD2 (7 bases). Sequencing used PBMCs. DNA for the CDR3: TGTGCCTGGGAGAGGGGGGACTATCGGGGCACAGATACGCAGTATTTT. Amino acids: CAWERGDYRGTDTQYF.